This TCR beta chain came from a study of liver allograft versus peripheral blood T cells. Study overall: Repertoires from peripheral blood of liver transplant recipients were compared with those inside their transplanted livers.

TCRdb passed the reads through MiXCR, listing each CDR3 protein once. The sample shows under 15,000 distinct CDR3 sequences, about a fifth of them seen only once. This CDR3 has 15 amino acids. Per the germline V gene, CDR1 is SGHNT and CDR2 is YYREEE (reference sequence). In regard to this clonotype: Its antigen is currently unknown. One end of the junction is discordant with germline, which a read error may explain.

The study's findings and limits: The authors reported that T cell receptor repertoires inside liver allografts differed from those in peripheral blood.

The clonotype was recovered from a human patient who had a liver transplant. Some T cells may possibly be graft donor cells. J is TRBJ2-7 and V is TRBV5-4, with 8 bases lining up with TRBD1. DNA for the CDR3: TGTGTCAGCAGCTGGAAGGGGAGACAGGGGAACGAGCAGTACTTC. Protein sequence: CVSSWKGRQGNEQYF.